This T cell receptor (beta chain) stems from a study of cytomegalovirus exposure and HLA in healthy donors. The study, taken as a whole, reports: A later examination showed that TCR association rates differed by HLA locus, with DRB1 most and HLA-C fewest.

The PCR employed 60 Vbeta primers together with 13 Jbeta primers. Generated by immunoSEQ multiplex PCR, the TCRdb table keeps only in-frame clones and is missing some. The table has tens of thousands of clones, about 80% seen once. Comments on this clone: The antigen is not known.

CDR1 and CDR2 from the germline V gene are SGHTA and FQGNSA. Between the trimmed V and J ends, which lost 5 bases and 5 bases, there was a span of 13 bases. There are 15 residues in the CDR3. This rearrangement joins TRBV7-2 to TRBJ1-6, with unresolved D. Sequenced: PBMCs. The clonotype originates from a female donor in good health and CMV-seronegative. The CDR3 DNA is TGTGCCAGCAGCGTTGCGGGTGAACATAATTCACCCCTCCACTTT. It codes for CASSVAGEHNSPLHF.